This T cell receptor beta chain was identified in a study of cytotoxic CD8 clonotypes in ibrutinib-treated CLL. Study summary: Partial responses numbered approximately 24 and complete responses 2; after a median about 68 months, about 14 stayed remitted and roughly twelve progressed.

Deep sequencing aimed at 1 in 200,000 to 1 in 1 million T cells' resolution. Libraries were prepared by immunoSEQ multiplex PCR; TCRdb keeps only in-frame clonotypes and omits some of them. In the table there are roughly 300,000 clones, around 77% of which are singletons. Findings and limits, study-wide: Increased clonality at ibrutinib response gave way to a return toward baseline at progression. Baseline clonality exceeded age-matched healthy donors and tracked circulating CD8+ T-cell counts.

V lost 6 bases and J 0 bases, leaving 5 bases between the germline ends. Germline V gene sequence: CDR1 MGHDK, CDR2 SYGVNS. There are 12 residues in the CDR3. This clone appeared a few times. Its antigen is unidentified. The material sequenced was PBMCs, taken at disease progression, from a patient treated with ibrutinib. The gene calls are TRBV25-1 and TRBJ2-5; D is ambiguous. The sequence was collected from a human donor with chronic lymphocytic leukemia. CDR3 residues: CASRRYQETQYF. DNA for the CDR3: TGTGCCAGCAGAAGGTACCAAGAGACCCAGTACTTC.